This T cell receptor (beta chain) derives from a study of blood T cells in healthy people across ages. From germline, CDR1 is LGHDT and CDR2 YNNKEL (reference sequence). The CDR3 extends over 13 amino acids. V was trimmed by 0 bases and J by 5 bases, leaving 7 bases between them. The use of a sample-barcoded 5' primer and a J-beta primer mix characterized a second PCR of roughly 6 to 11 cycles. TCRdb independently ran MiXCR on the 5' RACE reads; one entry per CDR3 protein. Of fewer than 600,000 distinct CDR3 sequences listed, about 29% were seen once; the top ten hold 3% to 4%. The same sample was also used in a study of T cells of mothers and their children. That study adds: For the second PCR, the M1S primer put in sample barcodes and 2-4 random nucleotides. Thymic selection shapes TCR recombination output similarly in related and unrelated pairs.

The sequenced sample consisted of blood. V usage is TRBV3-1 and J usage is TRBJ1-1; D is ambiguous. The clonotype comes from a boy between 2 and 10 years old in good health. This chain's CDR3 is CASSQDLTTEAFF. The CDR3 region has the DNA TGTGCCAGCAGCCAAGATCTGACGACTGAAGCTTTCTTT.